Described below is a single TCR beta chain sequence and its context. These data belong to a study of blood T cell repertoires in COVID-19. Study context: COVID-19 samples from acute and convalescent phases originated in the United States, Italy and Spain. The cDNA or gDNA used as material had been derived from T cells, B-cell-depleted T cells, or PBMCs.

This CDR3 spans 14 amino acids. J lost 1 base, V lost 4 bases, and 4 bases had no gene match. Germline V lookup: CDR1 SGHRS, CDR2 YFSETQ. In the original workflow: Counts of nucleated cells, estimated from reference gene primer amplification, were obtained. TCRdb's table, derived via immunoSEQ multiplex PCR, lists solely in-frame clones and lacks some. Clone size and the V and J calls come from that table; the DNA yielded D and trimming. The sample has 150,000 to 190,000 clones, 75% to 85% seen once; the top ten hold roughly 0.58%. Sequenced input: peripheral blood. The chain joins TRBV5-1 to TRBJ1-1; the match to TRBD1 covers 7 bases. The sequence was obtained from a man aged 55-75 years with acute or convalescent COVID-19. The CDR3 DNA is TGCGCCAGCAGCCCGGGACAGTCGAACACTGAAGCTTTCTTT. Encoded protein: CASSPGQSNTEAFF.